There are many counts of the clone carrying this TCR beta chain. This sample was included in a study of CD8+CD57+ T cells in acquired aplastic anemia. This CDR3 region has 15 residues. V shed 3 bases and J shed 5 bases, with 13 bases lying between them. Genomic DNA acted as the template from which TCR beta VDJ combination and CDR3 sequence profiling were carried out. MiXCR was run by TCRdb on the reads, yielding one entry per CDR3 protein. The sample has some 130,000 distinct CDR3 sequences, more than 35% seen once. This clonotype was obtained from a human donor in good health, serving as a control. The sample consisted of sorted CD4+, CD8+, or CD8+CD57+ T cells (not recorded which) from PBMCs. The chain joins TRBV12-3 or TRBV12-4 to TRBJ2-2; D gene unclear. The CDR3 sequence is CASSFKREGTGELFF. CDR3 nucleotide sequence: TGTGCCAGCAGTTTTAAAAGGGAAGGGACCGGGGAGCTGTTTTTT.